This T cell receptor (beta chain) originates from a study of siplizumab effects on memory and regulatory T cells. Measured with immunoSEQ multiplex PCR; TCRdb has only the in-frame clones, and not every one. The sample consists of over 80,000 clones, 80% to 90% of them appearing once. Trimming shortened V by 2 bases and J by 8 bases, and 20 bases separated the two germline ends. Germline loops: CDR1 SGHDT, CDR2 YYEEEE. The CDR3 sequence is 16 residues long. Sequenced material: Tregs sorted from blood. The sequence came from a human donor in good health. The chain has TRBV5-6 and TRBJ2-4; D remains ambiguous. The CDR3 loop is CASSFIFSALADIQYF. As DNA, the CDR3 is TGTGCCAGCAGCTTTATCTTTTCGGCCTTGGCGGACATTCAGTACTTC.